This T cell receptor beta chain was identified in a study of blood T cell repertoires in COVID-19. The J segment lost 5 bases and the V segment lost 8 bases, leaving 7 bases of the junction unmatched. Germline CDR1 is SNHLY and CDR2 is FYNNEI. This CDR3 comprises 14 residues. Using immunoSEQ multiplex PCR, the repertoire was profiled, and TCRdb retains in-frame clones only, with some absent. Among hundreds of thousands of clones listed, 75% to 90% were seen once. This chain connects TRBV2 to TRBJ2-5, with TRBD2 identical over 11 bases. This clonotype was obtained from a woman aged 60-70 years with acute or convalescent COVID-19. The material sequenced was peripheral blood. The CDR3 DNA reads as TGTGCCAGCGTTAGCGGGGGGGCTGGCGAGACCCAGTACTTC. It codes for CASVSGGAGETQYF.